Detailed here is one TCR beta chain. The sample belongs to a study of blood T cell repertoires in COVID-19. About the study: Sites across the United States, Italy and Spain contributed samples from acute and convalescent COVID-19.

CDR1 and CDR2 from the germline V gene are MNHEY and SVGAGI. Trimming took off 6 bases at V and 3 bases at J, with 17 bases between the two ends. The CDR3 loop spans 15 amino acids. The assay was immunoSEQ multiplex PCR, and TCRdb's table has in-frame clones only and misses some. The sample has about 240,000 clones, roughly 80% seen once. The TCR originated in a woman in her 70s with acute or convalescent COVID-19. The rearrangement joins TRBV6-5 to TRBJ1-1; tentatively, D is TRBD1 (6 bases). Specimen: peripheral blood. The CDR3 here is CASRGAQGFDTEAFF. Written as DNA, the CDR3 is TGTGCCAGCAGGGGAGCCCAGGGGTTTGACACTGAAGCTTTCTTT.